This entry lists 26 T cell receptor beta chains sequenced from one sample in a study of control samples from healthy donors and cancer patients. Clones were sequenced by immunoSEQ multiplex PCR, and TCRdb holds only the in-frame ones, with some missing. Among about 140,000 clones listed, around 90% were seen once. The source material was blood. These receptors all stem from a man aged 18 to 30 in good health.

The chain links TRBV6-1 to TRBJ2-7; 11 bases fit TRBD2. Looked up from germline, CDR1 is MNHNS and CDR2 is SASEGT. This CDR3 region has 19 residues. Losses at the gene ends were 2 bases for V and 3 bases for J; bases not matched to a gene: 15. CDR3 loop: CASSEMTLAGGQLLYEQYF. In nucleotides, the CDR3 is TGTGCCAGCAGTGAAATGACCCTAGCGGGGGGTCAACTACTCTACGAGCAGTACTTC.

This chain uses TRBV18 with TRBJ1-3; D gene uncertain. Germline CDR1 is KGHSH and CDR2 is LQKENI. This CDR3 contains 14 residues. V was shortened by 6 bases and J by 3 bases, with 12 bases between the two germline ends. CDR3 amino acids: CASSPGVDGNTIYF. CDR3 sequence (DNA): TGTGCCAGCTCCCCCGGGGTCGATGGAAACACCATATATTTT. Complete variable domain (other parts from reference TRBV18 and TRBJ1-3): NAGVMQNPRHLVRRRGQEARLRCSPMKGHSHVYWYRQLPEEGLKFMVYLQKENIIDESGMPKERFSAEFPKEGPSILRIQQVVRGDSAAYFCASSPGVDGNTIYFGEGSWLTVV.

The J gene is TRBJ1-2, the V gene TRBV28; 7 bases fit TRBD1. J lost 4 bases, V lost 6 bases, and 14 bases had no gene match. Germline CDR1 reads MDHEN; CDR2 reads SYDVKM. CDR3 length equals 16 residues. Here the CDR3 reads CASRNARMTGPYGYTF. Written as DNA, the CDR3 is TGTGCCAGCAGAAACGCCCGAATGACAGGGCCCTATGGCTACACCTTC.

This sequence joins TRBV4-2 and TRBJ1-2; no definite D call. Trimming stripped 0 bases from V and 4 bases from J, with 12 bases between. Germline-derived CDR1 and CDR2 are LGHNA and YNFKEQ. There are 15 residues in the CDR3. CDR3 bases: TGTGCCAGCAGCCAAGATGCCAGAGAAGCCTATGGCTACACCTTC. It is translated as CASSQDAREAYGYTF.

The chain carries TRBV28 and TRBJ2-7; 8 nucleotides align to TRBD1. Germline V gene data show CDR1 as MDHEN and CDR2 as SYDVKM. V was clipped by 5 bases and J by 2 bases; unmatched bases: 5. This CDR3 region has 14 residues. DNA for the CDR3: TGTGCCAGCAGTCCAGGGGACAGGACCTACGAGCAGTACTTC. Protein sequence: CASSPGDRTYEQYF.

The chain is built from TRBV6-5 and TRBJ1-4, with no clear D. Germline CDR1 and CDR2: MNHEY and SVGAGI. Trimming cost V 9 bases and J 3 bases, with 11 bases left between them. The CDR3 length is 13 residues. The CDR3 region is CASKAVPNEKLFF. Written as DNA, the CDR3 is TGTGCCAGTAAGGCGGTACCTAATGAAAAACTGTTTTTT.

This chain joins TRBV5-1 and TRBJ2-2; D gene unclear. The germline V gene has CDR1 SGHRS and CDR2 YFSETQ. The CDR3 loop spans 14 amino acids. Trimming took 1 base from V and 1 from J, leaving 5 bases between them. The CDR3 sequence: CASSLKENTGELFF. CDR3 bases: TGCGCCAGCAGCTTGAAGGAGAACACCGGGGAGCTGTTTTTT. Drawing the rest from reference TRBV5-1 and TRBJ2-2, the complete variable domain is KAGVTQTPRYLIKTRGQQVTLSCSPISGHRSVSWYQQTPGQGLQFLFEYFSETQRNKGNFPGRFSGRQFSNSRSEMNVSTLELGDSALYLCASSLKENTGELFFGEGSRLTVL.

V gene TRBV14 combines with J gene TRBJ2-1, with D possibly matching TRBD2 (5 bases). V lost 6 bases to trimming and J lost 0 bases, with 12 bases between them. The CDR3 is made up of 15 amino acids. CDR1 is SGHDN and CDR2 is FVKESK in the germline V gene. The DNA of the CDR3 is TGTGCCAGCAGGCCGGACTCTTACTCCTACAATGAGCAGTTCTTC. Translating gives CASRPDSYSYNEQFF.

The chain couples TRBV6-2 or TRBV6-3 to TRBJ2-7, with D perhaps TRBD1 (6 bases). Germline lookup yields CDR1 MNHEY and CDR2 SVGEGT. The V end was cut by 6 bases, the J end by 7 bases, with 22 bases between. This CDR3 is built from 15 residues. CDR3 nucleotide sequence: TGTGCCAGCAGCCCCCACAGGGACCTGGCCAAGGAGCAGTACTTC. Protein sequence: CASSPHRDLAKEQYF.

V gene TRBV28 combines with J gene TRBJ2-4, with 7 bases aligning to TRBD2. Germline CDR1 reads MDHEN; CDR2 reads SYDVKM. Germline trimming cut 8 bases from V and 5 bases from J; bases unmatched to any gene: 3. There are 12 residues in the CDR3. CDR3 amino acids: CASGTIQNIQYF. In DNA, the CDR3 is TGTGCCAGCGGGACTATCCAAAACATTCAGTACTTC.

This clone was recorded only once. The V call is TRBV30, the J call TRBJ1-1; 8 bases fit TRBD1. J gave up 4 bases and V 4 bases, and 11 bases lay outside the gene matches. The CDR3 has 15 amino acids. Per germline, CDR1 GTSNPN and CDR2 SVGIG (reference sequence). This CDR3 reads CAWTRATGDFTEAFF. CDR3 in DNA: TGTGCCTGGACCAGAGCGACAGGGGATTTCACTGAAGCTTTCTTT.

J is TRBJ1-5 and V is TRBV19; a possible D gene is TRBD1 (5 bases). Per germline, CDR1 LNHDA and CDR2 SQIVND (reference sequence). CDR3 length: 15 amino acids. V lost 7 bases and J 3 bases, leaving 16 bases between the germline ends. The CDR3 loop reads CASNTRGEHNQPQHF. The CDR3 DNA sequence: TGTGCCAGTAACACCCGGGGGGAGCACAATCAGCCCCAGCATTTT. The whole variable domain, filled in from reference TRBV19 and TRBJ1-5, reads DGGITQSPKYLFRKEGQNVTLSCEQNLNHDAMYWYRQDPGQGLRLIYYSQIVNDFQKGDIAEGYSVSREKKESFPLTVTSAQKNPTAFYLCASNTRGEHNQPQHFGDGTRLSIL.

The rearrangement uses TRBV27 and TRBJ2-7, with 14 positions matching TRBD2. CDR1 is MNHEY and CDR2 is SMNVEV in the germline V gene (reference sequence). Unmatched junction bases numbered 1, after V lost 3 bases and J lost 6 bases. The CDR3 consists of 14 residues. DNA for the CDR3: TGTGCCAGCAGTTTGGGACTAGCGGGGGTCGAGCAGTACTTC. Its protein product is CASSLGLAGVEQYF.

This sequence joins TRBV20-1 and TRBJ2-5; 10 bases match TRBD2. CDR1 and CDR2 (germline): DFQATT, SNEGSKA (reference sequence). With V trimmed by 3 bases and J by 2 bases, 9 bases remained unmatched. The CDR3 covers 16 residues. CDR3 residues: CSASSSGGASQETQYF. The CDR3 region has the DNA TGCAGTGCTAGTTCGAGCGGGGGGGCCTCTCAAGAGACCCAGTACTTC.

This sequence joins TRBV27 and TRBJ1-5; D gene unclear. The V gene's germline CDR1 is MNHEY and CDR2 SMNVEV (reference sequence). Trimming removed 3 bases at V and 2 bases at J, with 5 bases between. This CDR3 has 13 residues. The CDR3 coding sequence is TGTGCCAGCAGTTTCGACGGCAATCAGCCCCAGCATTTT. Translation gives CASSFDGNQPQHF.

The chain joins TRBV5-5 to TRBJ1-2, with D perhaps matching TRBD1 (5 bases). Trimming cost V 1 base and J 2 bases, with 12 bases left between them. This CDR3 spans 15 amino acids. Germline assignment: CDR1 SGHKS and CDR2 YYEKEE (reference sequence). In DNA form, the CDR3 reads TGTGCCAGCAGCTTGTCCCGACAGATGAACTATGGCTACACCTTC. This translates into CASSLSRQMNYGYTF.

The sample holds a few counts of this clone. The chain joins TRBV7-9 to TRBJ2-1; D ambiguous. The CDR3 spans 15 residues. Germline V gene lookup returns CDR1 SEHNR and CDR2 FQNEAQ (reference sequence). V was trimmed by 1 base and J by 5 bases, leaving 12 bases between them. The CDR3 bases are TGTGCCAGCAGCTTAGTCCCAGCCCCGGACAATGAGCAGTTCTTC. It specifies CASSLVPAPDNEQFF.

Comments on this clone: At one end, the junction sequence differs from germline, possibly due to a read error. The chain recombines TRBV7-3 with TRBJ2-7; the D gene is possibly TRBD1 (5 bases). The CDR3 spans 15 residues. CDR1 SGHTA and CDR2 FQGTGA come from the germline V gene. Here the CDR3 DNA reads TGTGCCAGCAGCATAACAGGTAGTTCGGGCTACGAGCAGTACTTC. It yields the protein CASSITGSSGYEQYF.

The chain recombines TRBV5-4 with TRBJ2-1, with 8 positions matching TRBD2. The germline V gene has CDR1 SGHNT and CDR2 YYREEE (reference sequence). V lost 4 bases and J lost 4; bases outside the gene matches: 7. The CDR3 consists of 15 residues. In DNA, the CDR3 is TGTGCCAGCAGCGCCCAGAGCGGGGGTTACAATGAGCAGTTCTTC. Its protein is CASSAQSGGYNEQFF.

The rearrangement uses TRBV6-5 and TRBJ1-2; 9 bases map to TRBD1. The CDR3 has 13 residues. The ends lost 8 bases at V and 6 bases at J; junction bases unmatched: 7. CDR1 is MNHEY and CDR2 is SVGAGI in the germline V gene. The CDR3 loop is CASVWTGENGYTF. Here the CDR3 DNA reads TGTGCCAGCGTATGGACAGGGGAGAATGGCTACACCTTC.

The CDR3 spells CASNYLTGRETQYF. The CDR3 bases are TGCGCCAGCAACTACCTGACGGGGAGAGAGACCCAGTACTTC. The chain is built from TRBV5-1 and TRBJ2-5; the D gene is possibly TRBD2 (5 bases). V lost 6 bases to trimming and J lost 4 bases, with 16 bases between them. The CDR3 sequence is 14 residues long. Germline V gives CDR1 SGHRS, CDR2 YFSETQ. Full variable domain (remainder filled in from reference TRBV5-1 and TRBJ2-5): KAGVTQTPRYLIKTRGQQVTLSCSPISGHRSVSWYQQTPGQGLQFLFEYFSETQRNKGNFPGRFSGRQFSNSRSEMNVSTLELGDSALYLCASNYLTGRETQYFGPGTRLLVL.

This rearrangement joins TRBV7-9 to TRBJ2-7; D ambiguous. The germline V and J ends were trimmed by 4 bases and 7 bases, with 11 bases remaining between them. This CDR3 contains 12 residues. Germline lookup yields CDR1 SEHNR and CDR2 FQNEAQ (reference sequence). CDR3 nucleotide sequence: TGTGCCAGCAGCTCACCCGCGATGGAGCAGTACTTC. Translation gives CASSSPAMEQYF. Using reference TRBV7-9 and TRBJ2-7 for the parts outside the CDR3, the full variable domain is DTGVSQNPRHKITKRGQNVTFRCDPISEHNRLYWYRQTLGQGPEFLTYFQNEAQLEKSRLLSDRFSAERPKGSFSTLEIQRTEQGDSAMYLCASSSPAMEQYFGPGTRLTVT.

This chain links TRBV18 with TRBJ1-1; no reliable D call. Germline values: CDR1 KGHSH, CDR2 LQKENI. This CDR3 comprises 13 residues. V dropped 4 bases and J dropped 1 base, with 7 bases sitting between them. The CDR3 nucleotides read TGTGCCAGCTCACGATTAGAGAACACTGAAGCTTTCTTT. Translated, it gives CASSRLENTEAFF.

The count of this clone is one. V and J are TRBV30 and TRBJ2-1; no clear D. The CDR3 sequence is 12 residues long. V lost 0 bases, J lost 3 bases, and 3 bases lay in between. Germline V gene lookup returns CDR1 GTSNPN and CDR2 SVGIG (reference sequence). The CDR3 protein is CAWSVSYNEQFF. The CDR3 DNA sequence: TGTGCCTGGAGTGTCAGCTACAATGAGCAGTTCTTC.

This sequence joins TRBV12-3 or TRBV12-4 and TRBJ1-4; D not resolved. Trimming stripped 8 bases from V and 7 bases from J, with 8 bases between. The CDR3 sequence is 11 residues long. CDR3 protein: CASAGSEKLFF. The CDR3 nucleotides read TGTGCCAGCGCGGGGAGTGAAAAACTGTTTTTT.

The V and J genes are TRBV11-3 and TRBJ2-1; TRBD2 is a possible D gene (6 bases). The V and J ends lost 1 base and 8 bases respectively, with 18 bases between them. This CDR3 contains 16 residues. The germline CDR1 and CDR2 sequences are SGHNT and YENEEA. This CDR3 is CASSLGNRGSFDEQFF. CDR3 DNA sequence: TGTGCCAGCAGCTTAGGTAACCGGGGGAGCTTCGATGAGCAGTTCTTC.